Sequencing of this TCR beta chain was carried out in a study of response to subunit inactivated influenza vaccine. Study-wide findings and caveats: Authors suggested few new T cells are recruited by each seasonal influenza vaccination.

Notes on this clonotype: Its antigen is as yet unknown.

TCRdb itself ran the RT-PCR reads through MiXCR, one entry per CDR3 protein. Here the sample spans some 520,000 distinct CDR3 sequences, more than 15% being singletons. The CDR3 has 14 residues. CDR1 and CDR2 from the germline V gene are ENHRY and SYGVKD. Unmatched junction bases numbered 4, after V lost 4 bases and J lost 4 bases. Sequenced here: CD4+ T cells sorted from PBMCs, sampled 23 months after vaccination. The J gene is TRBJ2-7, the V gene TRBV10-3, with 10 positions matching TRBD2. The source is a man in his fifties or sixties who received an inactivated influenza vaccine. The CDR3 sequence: CAISGASGSYEQYF. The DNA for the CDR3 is TGTGCCATCAGTGGAGCTAGCGGGAGTTACGAGCAGTACTTC.